The rows below give T cell receptor beta chains drawn from one sample of a study of cytomegalovirus exposure and HLA in healthy donors. Here immunoSEQ multiplex PCR was the method, and the copy in TCRdb shows in-frame clones only, minus some. The profile shows over 150,000 clones, around 83% of them singletons. Sample: PBMCs. These receptor sequences come from a girl aged 2-10 years in good health and CMV-seropositive. The CDR3 runs from the conserved cysteine through the conserved F or W. The D gene is left open where the match is weak. The listing skips clone size in some rows; elsewhere it reads once, few, many or a size class.

cdr3_aa: CASSLGAGGPSTYEQYF
cdr3_nt: TGCGCCAGCAGCTTGGGGGCGGGAGGGCCAAGTACCTACGAGCAGTACTTC
d_call: TRBD2
clone_size: .
v_call: TRBV5-1
j_call: TRBJ2-7

cdr3_aa: CATRGGYSYEQYF
cdr3_nt: TGTGCCACCAGAGGAGGATACTCCTACGAGCAGTACTTC
d_call: .
clone_size: few
v_call: TRBV15
j_call: TRBJ2-7

cdr3_aa: CAWSANAGGPTDTQYF
cdr3_nt: TGTGCCTGGAGTGCGAACGCGGGAGGGCCGACAGATACGCAGTATTTT
d_call: TRBD2
clone_size: .
v_call: TRBV30
j_call: TRBJ2-3

cdr3_aa: CASSIDRGRGELFF
cdr3_nt: TGTGCCAGTAGCATCGACAGGGGGAGGGGGGAGCTGTTTTTT
d_call: TRBD1
clone_size: once
v_call: TRBV19
j_call: TRBJ2-2

cdr3_aa: CASSLSAKETQYF
cdr3_nt: TGTGCCAGCAGCTTATCTGCGAAGGAGACCCAGTACTTC
d_call: .
clone_size: .
v_call: TRBV7-2
j_call: TRBJ2-5

cdr3_aa: CSVEEVGSYNEQFF
cdr3_nt: TGCAGCGTTGAGGAGGTAGGGTCCTACAATGAGCAGTTCTTC
d_call: .
clone_size: few
v_call: TRBV29-1
j_call: TRBJ2-1

cdr3_aa: CASVSRKFNQPQHF
cdr3_nt: TGTGCCAGCGTGAGCAGGAAATTTAATCAGCCCCAGCATTTT
d_call: .
clone_size: .
v_call: TRBV28
j_call: TRBJ1-5

cdr3_aa: CASSAGTLYYEQYF
cdr3_nt: TGTGCCAGCAGCGCCGGGACACTCTACTACGAGCAGTACTTC
d_call: .
clone_size: .
v_call: TRBV2
j_call: TRBJ2-7

cdr3_aa: CSALSGRAVETQYF
cdr3_nt: TGCAGCGCCCTTAGCGGGAGGGCCGTCGAGACCCAGTACTTC
d_call: TRBD2
clone_size: .
v_call: TRBV29-1
j_call: TRBJ2-5

cdr3_aa: CASSAWGLWNTEAFF
cdr3_nt: TGTGCCAGCAGTGCCTGGGGGCTTTGGAACACTGAAGCTTTCTTT
d_call: .
clone_size: .
v_call: TRBV2
j_call: TRBJ1-1

cdr3_aa: CASSIQMRGLASSYNEQFF
cdr3_nt: TGTGCCAGTAGTATACAAATGAGAGGACTAGCGAGCTCCTACAATGAGCAGTTCTTC
d_call: TRBD2
clone_size: .
v_call: TRBV19
j_call: TRBJ2-1

cdr3_aa: CSVEGTGGYEQYF
cdr3_nt: TGCAGCGTTGAAGGGACAGGGGGCTACGAGCAGTACTTC
d_call: TRBD1
clone_size: .
v_call: TRBV29-1
j_call: TRBJ2-7

cdr3_aa: CASSHGPGPTNEKLFF
cdr3_nt: TGCGCCAGCAGCCACGGCCCGGGTCCAACTAATGAAAAACTGTTTTTT
d_call: .
clone_size: .
v_call: TRBV4-1
j_call: TRBJ1-4

cdr3_aa: CASSPSLRDRRLSSGNTIYF
cdr3_nt: TGCGCCAGCAGCCCCTCACTCCGGGACAGGCGCCTAAGCTCTGGAAACACCATATATTTT
d_call: TRBD1
clone_size: .
v_call: TRBV4-1
j_call: TRBJ1-3

cdr3_aa: CASSRYFTRRDTEAFF
cdr3_nt: TGTGCCAGCAGCCGATATTTCACCCGCAGGGACACTGAAGCTTTCTTT
d_call: .
clone_size: few
v_call: TRBV7-9
j_call: TRBJ1-1

cdr3_aa: CAWTDRYLSYNEQFF
cdr3_nt: TGTGCCTGGACCGACAGGTACCTCTCCTACAATGAGCAGTTCTTC
d_call: .
clone_size: .
v_call: TRBV30
j_call: TRBJ2-1